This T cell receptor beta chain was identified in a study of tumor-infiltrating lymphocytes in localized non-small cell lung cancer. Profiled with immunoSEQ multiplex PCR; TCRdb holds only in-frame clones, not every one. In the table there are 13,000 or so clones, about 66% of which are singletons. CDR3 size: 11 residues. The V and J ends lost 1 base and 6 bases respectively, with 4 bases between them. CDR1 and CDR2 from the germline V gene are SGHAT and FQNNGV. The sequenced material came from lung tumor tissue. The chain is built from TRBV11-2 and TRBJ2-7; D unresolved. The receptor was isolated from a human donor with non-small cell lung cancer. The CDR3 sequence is CASSLVREQYF. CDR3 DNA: TGTGCCAGCAGCTTAGTTCGCGAGCAGTACTTC.